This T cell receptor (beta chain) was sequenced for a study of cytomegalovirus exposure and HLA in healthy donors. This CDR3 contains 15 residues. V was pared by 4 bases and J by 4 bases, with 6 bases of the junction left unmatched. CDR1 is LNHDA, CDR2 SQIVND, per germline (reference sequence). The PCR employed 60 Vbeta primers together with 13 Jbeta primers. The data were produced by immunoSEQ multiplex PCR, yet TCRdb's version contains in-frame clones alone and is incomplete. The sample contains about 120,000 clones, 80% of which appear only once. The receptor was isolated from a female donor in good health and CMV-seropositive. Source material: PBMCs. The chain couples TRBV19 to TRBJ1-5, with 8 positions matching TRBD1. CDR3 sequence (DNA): TGTGCCAGTAGTAAAGAACAGGGGGGAAATCAGCCCCAGCATTTT. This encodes CASSKEQGGNQPQHF.